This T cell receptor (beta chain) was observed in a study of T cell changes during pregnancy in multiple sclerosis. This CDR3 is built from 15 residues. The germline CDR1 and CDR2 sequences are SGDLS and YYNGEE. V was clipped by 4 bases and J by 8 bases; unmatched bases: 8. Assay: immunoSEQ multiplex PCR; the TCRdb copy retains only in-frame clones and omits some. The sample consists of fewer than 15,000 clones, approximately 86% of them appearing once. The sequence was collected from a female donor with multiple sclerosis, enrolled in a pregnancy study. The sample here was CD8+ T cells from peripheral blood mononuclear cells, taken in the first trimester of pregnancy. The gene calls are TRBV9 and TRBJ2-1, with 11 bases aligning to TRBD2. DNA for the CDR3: TGTGCCAGCAGCCTTAGCGGGGGGGCTCTATATGAGCAGTTCTTC. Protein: CASSLSGGALYEQFF.